Below are 24 T cell receptor beta chains sequenced from a single sample in a study of blood T cell repertoires in COVID-19. Some clones are missing from TCRdb's copy, which holds only in-frame ones; the method was immunoSEQ multiplex PCR. The data contain 67,000 or so clones, just under 85% of them singletons. The sequenced sample was peripheral blood. The receptors here all came from a man between 70 and 80 years old with acute or convalescent COVID-19.

This clone was found once. The junction and the germline gene differ at one end; a read error may be behind it. V gene TRBV3-1 (or the pseudogene TRBV3-2) combines with J gene TRBJ2-1; TRBD2 aligns across 9 bases. There are 13 residues in the CDR3. Germline V gene lookup returns CDR1 LGHDT and CDR2 YNNKEL (reference sequence). The DNA for the CDR3 is TGTGCCAGCAGCCAAGGAGTAGCGGGAGAATTTCTCTTC. This sequence encodes CASSQGVAGEFLF.

This clone was detected only once. V and J are TRBV2 and TRBJ1-4, with TRBD1 identical over 8 bases. The V and J ends lost 8 bases and 5 bases, in that order; junction bases with no gene match: 7. The length of the CDR3 is 14 residues. Germline CDR1 SNHLY, CDR2 FYNNEI. CDR3 sequence: CASQTGDRNEKLFF. CDR3 bases: TGTGCCAGCCAGACAGGGGATAGGAATGAAAAACTGTTTTTT.

This chain connects TRBV15 to TRBJ1-4; a possible D gene is TRBD1 (5 bases). Trimming removed 1 base from V and 8 bases from J, with 17 bases in between. Germline CDR1 LNHNV, CDR2 YYDKDF (reference sequence). The CDR3 spans 16 residues. CDR3: CATSRGGRQGGEKLFF. CDR3 sequence (DNA): TGTGCCACCAGCAGAGGAGGTAGGCAGGGCGGAGAAAAACTGTTTTTT.

The chain employs TRBV4-2 and TRBJ2-2; 9 nucleotides agree with TRBD2. The V gene end was trimmed by 2 bases and the J gene end by 0 bases; junction bases not matched to a gene: 7. Per germline, CDR1 LGHNA and CDR2 YNFKEQ. The CDR3 contains 18 residues. The CDR3 region is CASSQRPSGDANTGELFF. CDR3 coding DNA: TGTGCCAGCAGCCAAAGGCCTAGCGGGGACGCGAACACCGGGGAGCTGTTTTTT.

CDR3 sequence reads: CASSLSSNQPQHF. CDR3 bases: TGTGCCAGCTCACTCTCTTCTAATCAGCCCCAGCATTTT. The V call is TRBV18, the J call TRBJ1-5; D is ambiguous. The CDR3 has 13 amino acids. Trimming took 4 bases from V and 4 from J, leaving 8 bases between them. The germline CDR1 and CDR2 sequences are KGHSH and LQKENI.

This chain uses TRBV7-9 with TRBJ2-7; 9 bases fit TRBD1. This CDR3 has 14 residues. Germline assignment: CDR1 SEHNR and CDR2 FQNEAQ (reference sequence). With 2 bases clipped from V and 5 bases from J, the junction kept 4 bases outside the gene matches. The CDR3 nucleotides are TGTGCCAGCAGCTTATCACAGGGGGCCCACGAGCAGTACTTC. It specifies CASSLSQGAHEQYF.

This sequence joins TRBV18 and TRBJ1-1, with TRBD1 matching over 9 bases. Germline V gives CDR1 KGHSH, CDR2 LQKENI. With 4 bases clipped from V and 4 bases from J, the junction kept 7 bases outside the gene matches. The CDR3 has 15 amino acids. CDR3 region: CASSRGQGVFTEAFF. CDR3 nucleotide sequence: TGTGCCAGCTCACGGGGACAGGGAGTTTTCACTGAAGCTTTCTTT.

J is TRBJ2-5 and V is TRBV5-8, with 10 nucleotides matching TRBD1. CDR1 is SGHTS, CDR2 YDEGEE, per germline. The CDR3 extends over 19 amino acids. V shed 4 bases and J 1 base; nucleotides not matched to a gene: 16. In nucleotides, the CDR3 is TGTGCCAGCAGCCCCGGGATTATTGGGACAGGGGCAGGCCAAGAGACCCAGTACTTC. Its translation is CASSPGIIGTGAGQETQYF.

The chain recombines TRBV3-1 (or the pseudogene TRBV3-2) with TRBJ1-1; D is perhaps TRBD1 (6 bases). V dropped 4 bases and J dropped 1 base, with 13 bases sitting between them. The CDR3 is 15 residues long. Germline values: CDR1 LGHDT, CDR2 YNNKEL (reference sequence). CDR3 DNA: TGTGCCAGCAGCCGGTTCCTGGACAGGAACACTGAAGCTTTCTTT. This gives the protein CASSRFLDRNTEAFF.

The chain couples TRBV27 to TRBJ2-4; the D gene is possibly TRBD1 (5 bases). V gave up 5 bases and J gave up 2 bases, with 13 bases separating them. The CDR3 consists of 15 residues. CDR1 and CDR2 from the germline V gene are MNHEY and SMNVEV (reference sequence). CDR3 nucleotides: TGTGCCAGCAGTCCCCTCGACAGCTCCAAAAACATTCAGTACTTC. Encoded protein: CASSPLDSSKNIQYF.

The chain is built from TRBV5-6 and TRBJ2-7; the match to TRBD2 covers 9 bases. Germline V gene sequence: CDR1 SGHDT, CDR2 YYEEEE. The CDR3 covers 15 residues. Unmatched junction bases numbered 11, after V lost 5 bases and J lost 5 bases. DNA for the CDR3: TGTGCCAGCAGTTCCATAGCGGGAGTATCCCACGAGCAGTACTTC. Its translation: CASSSIAGVSHEQYF.

The chain combines TRBV9 with TRBJ2-1; 7 nucleotides line up with TRBD1. The CDR3 consists of 15 residues. J was trimmed by 6 bases and V by 5 bases; bases with no gene match: 11. Germline assignment: CDR1 SGDLS and CDR2 YYNGEE. CDR3 bases: TGTGCCAGCAGTCCAGGAAAGACAGGGCGCAATGAGCAGTTCTTC. The encoded protein is CASSPGKTGRNEQFF. Full variable domain (outside the CDR3, taken from reference TRBV9 and TRBJ2-1): DSGVTQTPKHLITATGQRVTLRCSPRSGDLSVYWYQQSLDQGLQFLIQYYNGEERAKGNILERFSAQQFPDLHSELNLSSLELGDSALYFCASSPGKTGRNEQFFGPGTRLTVL.

The chain links TRBV29-1 to TRBJ1-1; 9 bases align to TRBD1. Germline CDR1 SQVTM, CDR2 ANQGSEA. V lost 7 bases to trimming and J lost 1 base; unmatched junction nucleotides: 4. The CDR3 totals 13 residues. The CDR3, as DNA: TGCAGCGGTAACAGGGGGCAGAACACTGAAGCTTTCTTT. Translation: CSGNRGQNTEAFF. Looking up the rest from reference TRBV29-1 and TRBJ1-1 gives the full variable domain: SAVISQKPSRDICQRGTSLTIQCQVDSQVTMMFWYRQQPGQSLTLIATANQGSEATYESGFVIDKFPISRPNLTFSTLTVSNMSPEDSSIYLCSGNRGQNTEAFFGQGTRLTVV.

The CDR3 DNA is TGTGCCAGCCTCAAATTGGGGAGGACCGGCGATTACGAGCAGTACTTC. Translating gives CASLKLGRTGDYEQYF. The V gene is TRBV11-2, the J gene TRBJ2-7; TRBD2 is a possible D gene (6 bases). CDR3 length: 16 residues. Germline V gene sequence: CDR1 SGHAT, CDR2 FQNNGV. V was trimmed by 8 bases and J by 4 bases, leaving 24 bases between them.

This chain joins TRBV6-2 or TRBV6-3 and TRBJ2-7; 8 nucleotides agree with TRBD1. Germline-derived CDR1 and CDR2 are MNHEY and SVGEGT. The CDR3 has 17 residues. Losses at the gene ends were 2 bases for V and 3 bases for J; bases not matched to a gene: 12. The CDR3 here is CASSYERGQGVFYEQYF. CDR3 nucleotides: TGTGCCAGCAGTTACGAACGTGGACAGGGAGTTTTCTACGAGCAGTACTTC.

The chain is built from TRBV6-5 and TRBJ2-7, with D possibly matching TRBD1 (6 bases). The V end lost 2 bases, the J end lost 5 bases, and 10 bases lay between the germline ends. CDR3 length: 13 residues. The germline V gene has CDR1 MNHEY and CDR2 SVGAGI. CDR3 in DNA: TGTGCCAGCAGTTACCGGACAGAGCACGAGCAGTACTTC. It specifies CASSYRTEHEQYF.

The rearrangement links TRBV7-8 to TRBJ2-3; 9 bases are a match to TRBD1. In germline, CDR1 is SGHVS, CDR2 FQNEAQ. This CDR3 region has 15 residues. V lost 1 base and J lost 1; bases outside the gene matches: 0. The CDR3 DNA reads as TGTGCCAGCAGCTTAGACAGGGGGCGCACAGATACGCAGTATTTT. The encoded protein is CASSLDRGRTDTQYF.

Here the CDR3 DNA reads TGCGCCAGCAGCTTGAGTCGGACAGGGCATGGCTACACCTTC. This sequence encodes CASSLSRTGHGYTF. The V gene is TRBV5-1, the J gene TRBJ1-2; TRBD1 aligns across 8 bases. CDR1 is SGHRS, CDR2 YFSETQ, per germline. The CDR3 has 14 amino acids. The ends lost 1 base at V and 6 bases at J; junction bases unmatched: 5.

This clone was recorded only once. The chain carries TRBV10-3 and TRBJ1-2, with 7 bases aligning to TRBD1. This CDR3 spans 13 amino acids. Germline CDR1 and CDR2: ENHRY and SYGVKD. The J segment lost 4 bases and the V segment lost 11 bases, leaving 10 bases of the junction unmatched. The CDR3 loop reads CAVAGTELYGYTF. In DNA form, the CDR3 reads TGTGCCGTTGCCGGGACAGAACTCTATGGCTACACCTTC.

The chain recombines TRBV11-3 with TRBJ2-1; TRBD2 might be the D (7 bases). The V gene's germline CDR1 is SGHNT and CDR2 YENEEA. V was clipped by 5 bases and J by 9 bases, with 20 bases between them. The CDR3 runs 15 residues. This CDR3 reads CASSPLGGGPGEQFF. CDR3 sequence (DNA): TGTGCCAGCAGCCCTTTAGGGGGAGGGCCGGGTGAGCAGTTCTTC.

This clone was found once. The chain uses TRBV5-1 and TRBJ2-3; 9 bases align to TRBD2. Germline CDR1 and CDR2: SGHRS and YFSETQ. J gave up 3 bases and V 3 bases, and 5 bases lay outside the gene matches. The CDR3 totals 15 residues. CDR3 sequence (DNA): TGCGCCAGCAGCTCCCTTAGCGGGAGAACAGATACGCAGTATTTT. As protein: CASSSLSGRTDTQYF.

This clone has ten or more counts. V gene TRBV29-1 combines with J gene TRBJ1-1; 7 nucleotides agree with TRBD1. V shed 6 bases and J 8 bases; nucleotides not matched to a gene: 9. CDR3 length: 12 residues. Looked up from germline, CDR1 is SQVTM and CDR2 is ANQGSEA. CDR3 sequence (DNA): TGCAGCGTACCCTCGGACAGGAGAGAAGCTTTCTTT. The encoded protein is CSVPSDRREAFF.

The V call is TRBV7-2, the J call TRBJ2-2; no clear D gene. The CDR3 is 13 amino acids. Germline CDR1 and CDR2: SGHTA and FQGNSA. V was cut by 5 bases and J by 4 bases, with 8 bases left in between. CDR3 sequence reads: CASSQFSTGELFF. In nucleotides, the CDR3 is TGTGCCAGCAGCCAATTCAGCACCGGGGAGCTGTTTTTT.

This chain joins TRBV7-8 and TRBJ2-1; D is unclear. The CDR3 loop spans 14 amino acids. Trimming pared 0 bases from V and 7 bases from J, leaving 10 bases between. CDR1 is SGHVS, CDR2 FQNEAQ, per germline. The chain's CDR3 is CASSLASLGNEQFF. The DNA of the CDR3 is TGTGCCAGCAGCTTAGCGTCCCTCGGGAATGAGCAGTTCTTC.